This T cell receptor (beta chain) was documented in a study of tumor and adjacent non-tumor tissue in lung cancer listed by TCRdb under 2018. Background on the whole study: By cancer type, the cohort comprised approximately twelve adenocarcinoma patients, a couple of squamous cell carcinoma patients and 1 small cell lung cancer patient. The approximately 15 enrolled patients, of whom 10 were men and 5 were women, were aged about 30 to 80 years and were diagnosed with TNM stage I to III disease. Sequencing produced more than 100,000,000 productive TCRbeta reads in total, an average of approximately 4 million reads per sample. Bulk TCRbeta repertoires were compared between lung tumor tissue and matched distant non-tumor lung tissue obtained from about 16 lung cancer patients. TCRbeta CDR3 sequencing was performed on 30 to 35 paired specimens, with one tumor sample and one normal lung sample collected per patient.

CDR1 and CDR2 are read off the germline V gene as SGHVS and FQNEAQ. The CDR3 sequence holds 16 residues, the cysteine and phenylalanine included. The DNA shown is the 48-base CDR3, in frame from base 1. Findings and caveats that apply to the study as a whole: TCR diversity was significantly higher in younger patients, and higher tumor TCR diversity was associated with shorter overall and disease-free survival. A significantly larger cumulative share of the repertoire was made up by the top 100 clones in normal lung than in tumor tissue. Tumor tissue showed significantly higher TCR diversity (inverse Simpson) than normal lung tissue, at roughly 390 vs 170 (P = 0.0075, Mann-Whitney U test). Because peripheral blood was not sequenced, the blood TCRbeta repertoires of the lung cancer patients in the study went unexamined. Only roughly 14 patients were in the cohort, and the authors stated that larger samples and more detailed clinical data are needed. The methods do not name the sequencing platform or mention unique molecular identifiers.

With respect to this clonotype: There is no known antigen for this receptor. The junction shows a germline mismatch at one end, possibly a read error.

Bulk unsorted tissue served as the source for RNA extraction, and RNA quality was assessed using a NanoDrop ND-1000 and an Agilent 2100. Newly diagnosed lung cancer patients without prior chemotherapy who had been admitted for thoracic surgery in China between August and November 2014 were enrolled as donors. The study excluded patients who had received radiotherapy or chemotherapy before or who had another cancer at the same time. Pieces of surgical tissue measuring roughly 1-2.1 cm3 were kept in RNAlater solution and stored at -80 degrees C until use. The method was multiplex PCR. Sequencing relied on an Illumina HiSeq 2500. TCRbeta libraries were constructed through three rounds of nested PCR with primers (Table S4) according to protocols modified from ARM-PCR. Before sequencing, PCR products in the 200-500 bp range were cut out of the gel and cleaned up using the QIAquick gel extraction kit. The authors' pipeline ran thus. Trimmomatic was used to clean the reads, FLASH merged the cleaned reads into complete CDR3 sequences, and MiTCR assigned the sequences to V(D)J germline segments. VDJtools was used to compute clonal diversity as the inverse Simpson's index. A read counted as productive if the sequence was in-frame and lacked a premature stop codon. Through fastp at Q25 and MiXCR, TCRdb rebuilt clones from the public reads, retaining in-frame beta chains. Each record represents a unique CDR3 protein, reported with the most common genes and DNA among its rows. The V and J calls come from TCRdb's annotation, not from the publication. This sample holds 65,000 to 90,000 distinct CDR3 sequences; approximately 68% were observed only once. The ten top clones hold roughly 12% of the sample.

This TCR was recovered from a woman in her 70s with non-small cell lung cancer. The chain is encoded by TRBV7-8 joined to TRBJ2-1, with TRBD2 matching 7 junction bases. Sequencing used lung tumor tissue. The sequenced DNA: TGTGCCAGCAGCTTAGTGGAACCTAGCGGCTACAGTGAGCAGTTCTTC. Its product reads: CASSLVEPSGYSEQFF.